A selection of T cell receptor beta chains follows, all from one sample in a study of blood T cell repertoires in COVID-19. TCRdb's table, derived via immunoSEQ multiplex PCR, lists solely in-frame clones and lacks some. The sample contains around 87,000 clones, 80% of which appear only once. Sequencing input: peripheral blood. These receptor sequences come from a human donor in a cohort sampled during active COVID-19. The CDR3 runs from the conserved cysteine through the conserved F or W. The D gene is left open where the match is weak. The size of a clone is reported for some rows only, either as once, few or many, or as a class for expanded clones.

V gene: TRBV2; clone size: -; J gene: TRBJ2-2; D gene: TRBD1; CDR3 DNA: TGTGCCAGCAGTAGGGACAGCACCGGGGAGCTGTTTTTT; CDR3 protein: CASSRDSTGELFF
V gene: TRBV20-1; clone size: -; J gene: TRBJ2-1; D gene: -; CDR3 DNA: TGCAGTGCTAGACCGGTGGATGAGCAGTTCTTC; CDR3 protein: CSARPVDEQFF
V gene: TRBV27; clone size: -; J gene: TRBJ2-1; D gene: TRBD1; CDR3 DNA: TGTGCCAGCGGGGCAGGCAGGGGGTTAAATGAGCAGTTCTTC; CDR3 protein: CASGAGRGLNEQFF
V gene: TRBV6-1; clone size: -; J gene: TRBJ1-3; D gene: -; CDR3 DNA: TGTGCCAGCAGTGAAACGACAGGCGACTCTGGAAACACCATATATTTT; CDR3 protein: CASSETTGDSGNTIYF
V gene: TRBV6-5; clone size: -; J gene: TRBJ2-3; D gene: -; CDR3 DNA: TGTGCCAGCAGCGATGGGACTTACCGTGTAGATACGCAGTATTTT; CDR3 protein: CASSDGTYRVDTQYF
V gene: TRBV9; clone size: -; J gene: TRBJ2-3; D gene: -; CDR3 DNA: TGTGCCAGCAGCGTAGGGGGAGATACTAGAGTTCATACGCAGTATTTT; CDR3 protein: CASSVGGDTRVHTQYF
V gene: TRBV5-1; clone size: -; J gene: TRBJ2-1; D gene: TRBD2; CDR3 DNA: TGCGCCAGCAGCTCACTAGCGGACCACAATGAGCAGTTCTTC; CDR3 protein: CASSSLADHNEQFF
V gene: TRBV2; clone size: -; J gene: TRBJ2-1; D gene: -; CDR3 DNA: TGTGCCAGCAAGGCCGGGTCCGGGAACAATGAGCAGTTCTTC; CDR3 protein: CASKAGSGNNEQFF
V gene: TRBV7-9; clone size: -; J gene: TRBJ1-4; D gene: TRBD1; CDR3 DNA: TGTGCCAGCGCACCGGGACAGACTAATGAAAAACTGTTTTTT; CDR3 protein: CASAPGQTNEKLFF
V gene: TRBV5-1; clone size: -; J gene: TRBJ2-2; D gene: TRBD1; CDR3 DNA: TGCGCCAGCAGCTTGGGGACAGGGCCCGGGGAGCTGTTTTTT; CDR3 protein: CASSLGTGPGELFF
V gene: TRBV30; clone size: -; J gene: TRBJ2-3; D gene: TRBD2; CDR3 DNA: TGTGCCTGGGATAGCGGGGGGGCCCAGCGGGCAGATACGCAGTATTTT; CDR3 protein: CAWDSGGAQRADTQYF
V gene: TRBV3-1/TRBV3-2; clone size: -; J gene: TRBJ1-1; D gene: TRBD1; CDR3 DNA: TGTGCCAGCAGCCGAAGGACAGGGGGCACTGAAGCTTTCTTT; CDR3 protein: CASSRRTGGTEAFF
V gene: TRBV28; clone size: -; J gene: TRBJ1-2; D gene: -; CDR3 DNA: TGTGCCAGCAGTTCGGGGACACCCAAACAGGGCTACACCTTC; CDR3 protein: CASSSGTPKQGYTF
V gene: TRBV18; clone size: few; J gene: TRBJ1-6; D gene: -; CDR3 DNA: TGTGCCAGCTCCCTAGGAGAGAATTCACCCCTCCACTTT; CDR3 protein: CASSLGENSPLHF
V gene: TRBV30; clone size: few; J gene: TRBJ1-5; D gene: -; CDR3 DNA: TGTGCCTGGAGCCCCAGCCGGGGGTCCTATAGCAATCAGCCCCAGCATTTT; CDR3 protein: CAWSPSRGSYSNQPQHF
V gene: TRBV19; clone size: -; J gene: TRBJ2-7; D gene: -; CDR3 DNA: TGTGCCAGTAGTATAAGTATCAGGGGAACCGAGCAGTACTTC; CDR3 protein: CASSISIRGTEQYF
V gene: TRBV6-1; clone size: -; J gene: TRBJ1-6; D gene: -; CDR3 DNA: TGTGCCAGCAGTGAATTCGGCGGGAATTCACCCCTCCACTTT; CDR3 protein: CASSEFGGNSPLHF
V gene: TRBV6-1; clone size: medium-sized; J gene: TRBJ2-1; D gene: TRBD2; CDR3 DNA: TGTGCCAGCAGTGAGAGTATAGCGGGGGGCAACAATGAGCAGTTCTTC; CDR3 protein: CASSESIAGGNNEQFF
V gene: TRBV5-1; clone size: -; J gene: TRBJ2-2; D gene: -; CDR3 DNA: TGCGCCAGCAGCTTGGTGGCAGGGCCCGGGGAGCTGTTTTTT; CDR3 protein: CASSLVAGPGELFF
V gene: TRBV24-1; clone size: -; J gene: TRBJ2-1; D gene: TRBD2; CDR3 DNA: TGTGCCACCAGTGCGGTGGCGGGAGGACCCTACAATGAGCAGTTCTTC; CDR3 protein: CATSAVAGGPYNEQFF
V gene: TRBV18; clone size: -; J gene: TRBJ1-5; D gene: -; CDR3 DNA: TGTGCCAGCTCGGCTGAGGGAAGAGGACAGCCCCAGCATTTT; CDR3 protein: CASSAEGRGQPQHF
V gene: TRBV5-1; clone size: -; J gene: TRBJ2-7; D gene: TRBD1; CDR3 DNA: TGCGCCAGCAGCTTGGTTGCAGGGGGAGAGCAGTACTTC; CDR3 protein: CASSLVAGGEQYF
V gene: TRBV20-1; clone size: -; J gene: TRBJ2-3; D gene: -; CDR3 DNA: TGCAGTGCACGGGGAGGAGATACGCAGTATTTT; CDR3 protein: CSARGGDTQYF
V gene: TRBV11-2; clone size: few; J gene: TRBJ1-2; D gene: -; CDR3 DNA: TGTGCCAGCAGCTTGGACAGAAACTATGGCTACACCTTC; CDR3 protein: CASSLDRNYGYTF
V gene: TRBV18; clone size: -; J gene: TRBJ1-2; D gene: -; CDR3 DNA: TGTGCCAGCTCACCACGCGAGTTCTCAGGCGGCTACACCTTC; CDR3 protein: CASSPREFSGGYTF
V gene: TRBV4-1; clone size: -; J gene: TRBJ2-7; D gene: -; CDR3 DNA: TGCGCCAGCAGCCCGTCCTACCTGGTTCCGTCCTTCTCCTACGAGCAGTACTTC; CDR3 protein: CASSPSYLVPSFSYEQYF